These T cell receptor beta chains were read from a single sample in a study of response to subunit inactivated influenza vaccine. From the RT-PCR reads, TCRdb called clonotypes with MiXCR, one entry per CDR3 protein. The sample consists of hundreds of thousands of distinct CDR3 sequences, 11% of them appearing once. The specimen comprised PBMCs from blood, sampled about 40 days after vaccination. Receptors were obtained from a man between 45 and 60 years old who received an inactivated influenza vaccine. CDR3s include the opening cysteine and the closing phenylalanine or tryptophan. A D gene is named only where the DNA matches it firmly. Clone size is shown for a subset of rows, as once, few, many or a class of expanded clone.

length: 12
D: NA
size: few
J: TRBJ2-2
V: TRBV12-3/TRBV12-4
CDR3: CASRLTTGELFF
DNA: TGTGCCAGCAGACTTACCACCGGGGAGCTGTTTTTT

length: 17
D: TRBD2
size: many
J: TRBJ2-1
V: TRBV12-3/TRBV12-4
CDR3: CASSKGLAGGGDNEQFF
DNA: TGTGCCAGCAGTAAGGGACTAGCGGGAGGTGGAGACAATGAGCAGTTCTTC

length: 12
D: NA
size: NA
J: TRBJ2-2
V: TRBV10-3
CDR3: CAIRPLTGELFF
DNA: TGTGCCATCCGGCCCCTGACCGGGGAGCTGTTTTTT

length: 10
D: NA
size: many
J: TRBJ2-7
V: TRBV28
CDR3: CASGFLEQYF
DNA: TGTGCCAGCGGCTTTTTAGAGCAGTACTTC

length: 14
D: NA
size: many
J: TRBJ2-5
V: TRBV7-2
CDR3: CASSPRRNQETQYF
DNA: TGTGCCAGCAGCCCTAGGAGGAACCAAGAGACCCAGTACTTC

length: 12
D: TRBD1
size: NA
J: TRBJ1-2
V: TRBV20-1
CDR3: CSAPGTVYGYTF
DNA: TGCAGTGCTCCTGGGACAGTATATGGCTACACCTTC

length: 16
D: NA
size: few
J: TRBJ1-6
V: TRBV12-3/TRBV12-4
CDR3: CASSSPTSLGSSPLHF
DNA: TGTGCCAGCAGTTCCCCGACTTCATTGGGAAGTTCACCCCTCCACTTT

length: 17
D: TRBD1
size: NA
J: TRBJ2-1
V: TRBV9
CDR3: CASSVDDRRGPYNEQFF
DNA: TGTGCCAGCAGCGTAGACGACCGCAGGGGGCCCTACAATGAGCAGTTCTTC

length: 16
D: NA
size: NA
J: TRBJ2-1
V: TRBV4-3
CDR3: CASSQDHLAGVNEQFF
DNA: TGCGCCAGCAGCCAAGATCACCTAGCCGGGGTCAATGAGCAGTTCTTC

length: 10
D: NA
size: many
J: TRBJ2-7
V: TRBV28
CDR3: CASSGAMQYF
DNA: TGTGCCAGCAGTGGGGCCATGCAGTACTTC

length: 19
D: NA
size: few
J: TRBJ2-1
V: TRBV24-1
CDR3: CATSDPKGILGSSYNEQFF
DNA: TGTGCCACCAGTGATCCTAAAGGCATCCTCGGGAGCTCCTACAATGAGCAGTTCTTC

length: 14
D: NA
size: NA
J: TRBJ1-4
V: TRBV6-1
CDR3: CASSPWGLGEKLFF
DNA: TGTGCCAGCAGTCCTTGGGGATTGGGTGAAAAACTGTTTTTT

length: 14
D: TRBD1
size: NA
J: TRBJ2-3
V: TRBV7-2
CDR3: CASSGRTGAVTQYF
DNA: TGTGCCAGCAGCGGTCGGACAGGCGCCGTTACGCAGTATTTT

length: 16
D: NA
size: NA
J: TRBJ1-1
V: TRBV10-3
CDR3: CAISESPNAQNTEAFF
DNA: TGTGCCATCAGTGAGTCGCCTAATGCCCAGAACACTGAAGCTTTCTTT

length: 13
D: NA
size: NA
J: TRBJ2-1
V: TRBV3-1
CDR3: CASSPGTNHWKFF
DNA: TGTGCCAGCAGCCCGGGGACCAATCATTGGAAGTTCTTC

length: 12
D: TRBD1
size: many
J: TRBJ1-6
V: TRBV20-1
CDR3: CSARTGDSPLHF
DNA: TGCAGTGCCCGGACAGGGGATTCACCCCTCCACTTT

length: 12
D: NA
size: few
J: TRBJ1-2
V: TRBV10-3
CDR3: CAILGGDYGYTF
DNA: TGTGCCATCTTGGGGGGGGACTATGGCTACACCTTC

length: 15
D: TRBD2
size: NA
J: TRBJ2-1
V: TRBV9
CDR3: CASSVASGRQREQFF
DNA: TGTGCCAGCAGCGTAGCTAGCGGGAGACAGCGTGAGCAGTTCTTC

length: 15
D: TRBD1
size: NA
J: TRBJ2-7
V: TRBV6-1
CDR3: CASRFRGQGTYEQYF
DNA: TGTGCCAGCAGGTTCAGGGGGCAGGGAACCTACGAGCAGTACTTC

length: 13
D: TRBD1
size: few
J: TRBJ1-4
V: TRBV28
CDR3: CAAGGQGNEKLFF
DNA: TGTGCGGCTGGGGGACAGGGGAATGAAAAACTGTTTTTT

length: 15
D: TRBD2
size: few
J: TRBJ2-7
V: TRBV29-1
CDR3: CSVSAFGLAGLEQYF
DNA: TGCAGCGTTTCTGCTTTTGGACTAGCGGGATTGGAGCAGTACTTC

length: 13
D: TRBD2
size: few
J: TRBJ2-1
V: TRBV11-2
CDR3: CASSLGLALEQFF
DNA: TGTGCCAGCAGCTTAGGACTAGCGCTTGAGCAGTTCTTC

length: 12
D: NA
size: many
J: TRBJ2-7
V: TRBV11-2
CDR3: CASSLVVYEQYF
DNA: TGTGCCAGCAGCTTAGTGGTTTACGAGCAGTACTTC

length: 16
D: NA
size: NA
J: TRBJ2-7
V: TRBV5-1
CDR3: CASSLGAGATVYEQYF
DNA: TGCGCCAGCAGCTTGGGGGCGGGGGCGACAGTCTACGAGCAGTACTTC

length: 11
D: NA
size: few
J: TRBJ1-1
V: TRBV7-2
CDR3: CASTWGYEAFF
DNA: TGTGCCAGCACATGGGGATACGAAGCTTTCTTT

length: 16
D: TRBD2
size: few
J: TRBJ2-3
V: TRBV5-1
CDR3: CASSLAASGGTDTQYF
DNA: TGCGCCAGCAGCTTGGCGGCTAGCGGGGGAACCGATACGCAGTATTTT

length: 16
D: TRBD2
size: NA
J: TRBJ2-5
V: TRBV18
CDR3: CASSPPGLQHGETQYF
DNA: TGTGCCAGCTCACCACCGGGACTACAACATGGGGAGACCCAGTACTTC

length: 13
D: NA
size: many
J: TRBJ1-1
V: TRBV7-9
CDR3: CASSAGGKGEAFF
DNA: TGTGCCAGCAGCGCGGGTGGGAAGGGCGAAGCTTTCTTT

length: 12
D: TRBD2
size: few
J: TRBJ2-7
V: TRBV7-3
CDR3: CASTLAGDEQYF
DNA: TGTGCCAGCACGCTAGCGGGAGACGAGCAGTACTTC

length: 15
D: TRBD2
size: NA
J: TRBJ2-3
V: TRBV6-5
CDR3: CASSYGPSGRDTQYF
DNA: TGTGCCAGCAGTTACGGGCCTAGCGGGAGAGATACGCAGTATTTT

length: 15
D: TRBD1
size: NA
J: TRBJ2-5
V: TRBV5-1
CDR3: CASSSMGTGQETQYF
DNA: TGCGCCAGCAGCTCAATGGGGACAGGACAAGAGACCCAGTACTTC

length: 17
D: NA
size: many
J: TRBJ2-2
V: TRBV10-3
CDR3: CAIRPGGVAPNTGELFF
DNA: TGTGCCATCAGACCCGGAGGAGTGGCTCCGAACACCGGGGAGCTGTTTTTT

length: 21
D: NA
size: many
J: TRBJ2-1
V: TRBV5-6
CDR3: CASSLEKGVLRGSRSYNEQFF
DNA: TGTGCCAGCAGCTTGGAGAAAGGAGTATTAAGGGGGTCGAGGTCCTACAATGAGCAGTTCTTC

length: 15
D: TRBD2
size: many
J: TRBJ2-1
V: TRBV6-5
CDR3: CASSYASGAYNEQFF
DNA: TGTGCCAGCAGTTACGCTAGCGGGGCTTACAATGAGCAGTTCTTC

length: 13
D: NA
size: few
J: TRBJ2-3
V: TRBV7-3
CDR3: CASSRMTGDTQYF
DNA: TGTGCCAGCAGCCGTATGACAGGAGATACGCAGTATTTT

length: 15
D: TRBD2
size: NA
J: TRBJ2-3
V: TRBV20-1
CDR3: CSARGPSGTTDTQYF
DNA: TGCAGTGCTAGAGGGCCTAGCGGGACCACAGATACGCAGTATTTT

length: 15
D: TRBD2
size: many
J: TRBJ2-7
V: TRBV12-3/TRBV12-4
CDR3: CASSATSGGVYEQYF
DNA: TGTGCCAGCAGCGCAACTAGCGGGGGAGTCTACGAGCAGTACTTC

length: 13
D: TRBD2
size: many
J: TRBJ2-4
V: TRBV29-1
CDR3: CSVEDPGGSPQYF
DNA: TGCAGCGTTGAAGACCCCGGCGGGAGTCCTCAGTACTTC

length: 16
D: NA
size: many
J: TRBJ2-7
V: TRBV20-1
CDR3: CSARDRVGLNSYEQYF
DNA: TGCAGTGCTAGAGATCGGGTCGGCTTAAACTCCTACGAGCAGTACTTC

length: 15
D: NA
size: NA
J: TRBJ1-5
V: TRBV20-1
CDR3: CSAREGTVGMEPQHF
DNA: TGCAGTGCTAGAGAGGGGACTGTGGGGATGGAGCCCCAGCATTTT

length: 11
D: TRBD1
size: few
J: TRBJ2-7
V: TRBV10-3
CDR3: CAIKDRAEQYF
DNA: TGTGCCATCAAGGACAGGGCCGAGCAGTACTTC

length: 11
D: NA
size: NA
J: TRBJ2-5
V: TRBV20-1
CDR3: CSAYLSETQYF
DNA: TGCAGTGCTTATCTATCGGAGACCCAGTACTTC

length: 14
D: TRBD2
size: NA
J: TRBJ2-3
V: TRBV29-1
CDR3: CSGRTAGGADTQYF
DNA: TGCAGCGGACGCACAGCGGGGGGGGCAGATACGCAGTATTTT

length: 14
D: NA
size: many
J: TRBJ1-5
V: TRBV7-2
CDR3: CASSVTGQNQPQHF
DNA: TGTGCCAGCAGCGTTACAGGGCAGAATCAGCCCCAGCATTTT

length: 16
D: TRBD2
size: few
J: TRBJ2-5
V: TRBV28
CDR3: CASSALGAGGWETQYF
DNA: TGTGCCAGCAGTGCGCTTGGCGCGGGAGGCTGGGAGACCCAGTACTTC

length: 10
D: NA
size: NA
J: TRBJ1-1
V: TRBV20-1
CDR3: CNASRGGAFF
DNA: TGCAATGCTAGTCGAGGTGGCGCTTTCTTT

length: 15
D: NA
size: many
J: TRBJ2-7
V: TRBV15
CDR3: CATSRDDGGGYEQYF
DNA: TGTGCCACCAGCAGAGATGACGGAGGAGGCTACGAGCAGTACTTC

length: 15
D: NA
size: NA
J: TRBJ1-5
V: TRBV27
CDR3: CASSAGPTGNQPQHF
DNA: TGTGCCAGCAGTGCGGGACCGACCGGCAATCAGCCCCAGCATTTT

length: 17
D: TRBD2
size: few
J: TRBJ2-6
V: TRBV7-9
CDR3: CTGGLAGHPTGANVLTF
DNA: TGTACTGGTGGGCTAGCGGGGCACCCCACTGGGGCCAACGTCCTGACTTTC

length: 15
D: TRBD1
size: NA
J: TRBJ1-1
V: TRBV5-1
CDR3: CASTLPGQGHTEAFF
DNA: TGCGCCAGCACCCTCCCGGGACAGGGGCACACTGAAGCTTTCTTT

length: 13
D: NA
size: few
J: TRBJ1-2
V: TRBV20-1
CDR3: CSAREGVGYGYTF
DNA: TGCAGTGCTAGAGAGGGAGTGGGCTATGGCTACACCTTC

length: 16
D: NA
size: many
J: TRBJ2-6
V: TRBV6-2/TRBV6-3
CDR3: CASSLDRYSGANVLTF
DNA: TGTGCCAGCAGTCTTGACAGGTACTCTGGGGCCAACGTCCTGACTTTC

length: 13
D: NA
size: few
J: TRBJ2-7
V: TRBV6-2/TRBV6-3
CDR3: CASSTGPSYEQYF
DNA: TGTGCCAGCAGTACCGGGCCCTCCTACGAGCAGTACTTC

length: 14
D: NA
size: NA
J: TRBJ2-7
V: TRBV20-1
CDR3: CSARAGTRGYEQYF
DNA: TGCAGTGCTAGAGCCGGGACGCGGGGCTACGAGCAGTACTTC